Reported below is one TCR beta chain. This sample was included in a study of blood T cell repertoires in COVID-19. Across the whole study: COVID-19 samples from acute and convalescent phases originated in the United States, Italy and Spain. Sample material is recorded as cDNA or gDNA derived from T cells, B-cell-depleted T cells, or PBMCs.

Germline CDR1 reads LGHNA; CDR2 reads YNFKEQ. CDR3 size: 18 residues. The V segment lost 1 base and the J segment 5 bases; nucleotides outside the gene matches: 7. Authors' data handling: For nucleated cells, counts were estimated from reference gene primer amplification. Sequenced by immunoSEQ multiplex PCR; TCRdb stores in-frame clones only, minus some. That table supplies the V and J calls and clone size; D and trimming were determined from the DNA. Among 200,000 to 250,000 clones listed, 83% were seen once. Sample: peripheral blood. The sequence came from a woman aged 45-65 years with acute or convalescent COVID-19. The gene calls are TRBV4-2 and TRBJ2-3; 15 bases agree with TRBD2. CDR3: CASSQGSPGLAGGDTQYF. The CDR3 region has the DNA TGTGCCAGCAGCCAAGGATCCCCGGGACTAGCGGGGGGAGATACGCAGTATTTT.